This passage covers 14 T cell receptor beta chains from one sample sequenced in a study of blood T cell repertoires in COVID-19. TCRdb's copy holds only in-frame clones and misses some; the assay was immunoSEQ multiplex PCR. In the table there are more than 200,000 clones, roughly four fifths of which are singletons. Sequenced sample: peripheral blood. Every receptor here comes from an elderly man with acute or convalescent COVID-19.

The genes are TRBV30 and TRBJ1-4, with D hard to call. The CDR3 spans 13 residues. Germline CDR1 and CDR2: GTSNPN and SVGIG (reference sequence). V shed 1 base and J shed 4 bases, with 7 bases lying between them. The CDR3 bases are TGTGCCTGGAGTGGCGGTATTAATGAAAAACTGTTTTTT. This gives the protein CAWSGGINEKLFF.

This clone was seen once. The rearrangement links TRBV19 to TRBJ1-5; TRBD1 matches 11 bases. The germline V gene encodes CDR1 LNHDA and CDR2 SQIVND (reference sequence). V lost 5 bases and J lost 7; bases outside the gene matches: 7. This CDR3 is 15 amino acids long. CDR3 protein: CASSSRDRGAQPQHF. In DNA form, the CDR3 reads TGTGCCAGTAGTTCCCGGGACAGGGGGGCGCAGCCCCAGCATTTT.

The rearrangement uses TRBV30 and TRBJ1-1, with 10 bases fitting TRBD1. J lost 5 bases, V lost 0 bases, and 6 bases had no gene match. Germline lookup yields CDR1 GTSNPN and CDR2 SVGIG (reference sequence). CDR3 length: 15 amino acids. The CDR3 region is CAWSVPGQGLTEAFF. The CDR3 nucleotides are TGTGCCTGGAGTGTACCGGGACAGGGGTTGACTGAAGCTTTCTTT.

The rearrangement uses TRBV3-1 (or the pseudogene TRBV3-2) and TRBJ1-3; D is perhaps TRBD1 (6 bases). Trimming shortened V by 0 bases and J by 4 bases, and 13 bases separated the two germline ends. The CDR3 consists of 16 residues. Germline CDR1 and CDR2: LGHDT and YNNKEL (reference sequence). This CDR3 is CASSQEEGGSGNTIYF. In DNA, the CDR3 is TGTGCCAGCAGCCAAGAAGAGGGGGGGTCCGGAAACACCATATATTTT.

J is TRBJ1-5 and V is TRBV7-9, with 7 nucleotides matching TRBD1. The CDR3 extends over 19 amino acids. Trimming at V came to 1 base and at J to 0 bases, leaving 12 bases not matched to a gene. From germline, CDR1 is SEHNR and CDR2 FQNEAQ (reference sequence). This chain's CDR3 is CASSLGQGVAPYSNQPQHF. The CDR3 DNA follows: TGTGCCAGCAGCTTAGGGCAGGGGGTAGCCCCTTATAGCAATCAGCCCCAGCATTTT.

CDR3 in amino acids: CASSPWAAQNEKLFF. CDR3 sequence (DNA): TGCGCCAGCAGTCCGTGGGCAGCCCAAAATGAAAAACTGTTTTTT. This chain connects TRBV5-1 to TRBJ1-4; unclear D gene. CDR1 and CDR2 from the germline V gene are SGHRS and YFSETQ. The CDR3 extends over 15 amino acids. With 5 bases removed from V and 5 bases from J, the gap between germline ends came to 16 bases.

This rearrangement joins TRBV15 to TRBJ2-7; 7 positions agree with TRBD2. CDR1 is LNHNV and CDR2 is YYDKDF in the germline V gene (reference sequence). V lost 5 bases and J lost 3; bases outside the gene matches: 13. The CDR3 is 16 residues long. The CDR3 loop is CATSSRLGGIGYEQYF. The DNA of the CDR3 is TGTGCCACCAGCTCCCGCTTGGGGGGGATCGGCTACGAGCAGTACTTC.

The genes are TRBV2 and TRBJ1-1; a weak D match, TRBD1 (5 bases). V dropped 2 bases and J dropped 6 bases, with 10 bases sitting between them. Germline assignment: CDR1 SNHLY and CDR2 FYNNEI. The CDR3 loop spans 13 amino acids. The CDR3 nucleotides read TGTGCCAGCAGTGAACAGGGATACCCTGAAGCTTTCTTT. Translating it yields CASSEQGYPEAFF.

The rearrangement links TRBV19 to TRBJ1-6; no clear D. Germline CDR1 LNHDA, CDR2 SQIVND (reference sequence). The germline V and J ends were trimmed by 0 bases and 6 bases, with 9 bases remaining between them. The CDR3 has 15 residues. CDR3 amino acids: CASSIDRGSNSPLHF. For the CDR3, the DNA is TGTGCCAGTAGTATAGATCGTGGCAGTAATTCACCCCTCCACTTT.

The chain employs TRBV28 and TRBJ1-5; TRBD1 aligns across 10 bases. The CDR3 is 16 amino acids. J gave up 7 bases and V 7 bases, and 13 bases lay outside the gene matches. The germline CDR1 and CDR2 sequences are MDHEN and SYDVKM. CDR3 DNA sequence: TGTGCCAGCACCCCCCCCAACCGACAGGGGGCCCAGCCCCAGCATTTT. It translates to CASTPPNRQGAQPQHF.

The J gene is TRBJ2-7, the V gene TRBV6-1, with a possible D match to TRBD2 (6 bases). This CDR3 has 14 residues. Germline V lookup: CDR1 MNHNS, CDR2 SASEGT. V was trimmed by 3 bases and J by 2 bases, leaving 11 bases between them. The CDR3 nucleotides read TGTGCCAGCAGTGACCGGGGGTTGACCTACGAGCAGTACTTC. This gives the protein CASSDRGLTYEQYF.

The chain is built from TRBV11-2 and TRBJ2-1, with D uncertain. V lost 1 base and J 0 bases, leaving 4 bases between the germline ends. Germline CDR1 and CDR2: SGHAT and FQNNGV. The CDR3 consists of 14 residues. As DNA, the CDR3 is TGTGCCAGCAGCTTAGGACTCTCCTACAATGAGCAGTTCTTC. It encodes CASSLGLSYNEQFF.

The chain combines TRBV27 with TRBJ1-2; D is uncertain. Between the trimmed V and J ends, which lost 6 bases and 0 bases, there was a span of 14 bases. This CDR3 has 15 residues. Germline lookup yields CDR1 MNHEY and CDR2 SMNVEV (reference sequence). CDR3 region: CASSHLAGANYGYTF. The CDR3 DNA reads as TGTGCCAGCAGCCACCTAGCCGGGGCTAACTATGGCTACACCTTC.

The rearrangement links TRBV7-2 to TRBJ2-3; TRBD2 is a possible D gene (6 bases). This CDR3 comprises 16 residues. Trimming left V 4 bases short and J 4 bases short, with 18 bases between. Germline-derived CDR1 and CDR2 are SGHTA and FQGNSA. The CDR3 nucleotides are TGTGCCAGCAGCTCCTGGGACTCCCCGTCGGCAGATACGCAGTATTTT. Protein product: CASSSWDSPSADTQYF.